This entry concerns a single TCR beta chain. The data are from a study of long-term antiretroviral therapy in people with HIV. V lost 6 bases, J lost 4 bases, and 11 bases stayed unmatched. This CDR3 is 16 amino acids long. CDR1 is LNHDA and CDR2 is SQIVND in the germline V gene (reference sequence). Running of the v3.0 immunoSEQ assay took place at survey level. Here immunoSEQ multiplex PCR was the method, and the copy in TCRdb shows in-frame clones only, minus some. The sample shows some 23,000 clones, about 90% of them seen only once. This specimen was unsorted PBMCs, taken approximately 4.5 years after starting antiretroviral therapy. This TCR was sampled from a young man with HIV. The chain is built from TRBV19 and TRBJ1-5; 8 bases line up with TRBD1. The CDR3 loop is CASRQWTGTTNQPQHF. The CDR3 nucleotides are TGTGCCAGTAGGCAATGGACAGGGACGACAAATCAGCCCCAGCATTTT.